This T cell receptor (beta chain) appears in the sequencing data of a study of T-cell memory formation after mild COVID-19 (dated by TCRdb to the early 2020s). Turning to the overall study: Most TCR sequence clusters were specific to one of the two donors. In two donors, T-cell clones that expanded and contracted after mild COVID-19 were followed by sequencing TCRalpha and TCRbeta repertoires longitudinally. The cohort was made up of two young adult volunteers, one female and one male, who were previously healthy. General findings and caveats noted by the study authors: The second-wave clones that peaked on day 37 were not confirmed to be SARS-CoV-2 specific. Clones contracting from day 15 to 85 had balanced CD4/CD8 phenotypes, while a second wave expanding from day 15 to 37 was biased towards CD4+. The detection of some responding clones in pre-infection memory suggests that pre-existing cross-reactive memory T cells joined the SARS-CoV-2 response. Contracting CD4+ clones were located mainly in the CM and EM memory subsets, whereas CD8+ clones were found to be enriched in EMRA. Only a couple of mild cases were covered in the study, and larger cohorts including severe cases with pre-infection samples were considered necessary.

Unmatched junction bases come to 18, with V trimmed by 2 bases and J by 1 base. The CDR3 starts with the cysteine, ends with the phenylalanine, and has 20 residues. Only CDR3 DNA is held: 60 bases, read in frame from base 1. Per the germline V gene, KGHSH is the CDR1 and LQKENI is the CDR2. The sequencer listed for this sample is Illumina NovaSeq 6000. TCRalpha and TCRbeta cDNA libraries were constructed by 5'RACE with constant-segment primers, with sample barcodes and unique molecular identifiers being introduced. RNA was extracted from every sample with Trizol reagent. Libraries were amplified in two PCR steps, with a second sample barcode and Illumina TruSeq adapters added in the second step. Sequencing of the libraries was done on an Illumina NovaSeq, producing 2 x 150 bp paired-end reads. On the authors' methods: With migec v1.2.7, reads were demultiplexed and then collapsed into UMI-guided consensus sequences. Using mixcr v2.1.11, UMI consensuses were aligned to TRA and TRB V and J templates and then assembled into clonotypes. Clonotypes were classified as expanded or contracted when called significant by both edgeR and NoisET, with noise models trained on biological replicates. For edgeR calls, the thresholds were a false discovery rate-adjusted p below 0.01 and a log2 fold-change of 1. As an exploratory analysis of dynamics, PCA with hierarchical clustering was applied to max-normalized trajectories of the 1000 most abundant clonotypes. Each responding clone was given a CD4 or CD8 phenotype based on the CD4+ and CD8+ repertoires, which had been sequenced separately. TCRdb applied fastp at Q25 and MiXCR to the public reads, then kept only in-frame beta chains. Identical CDR3 protein sequences are pooled into one entry, listed with their most common genes and DNA. TCRdb's processing, not the study's, gives the V and J calls here. In this sample the table shows fewer than 650,000 distinct CDR3 sequences, roughly 17% of which occur a single time. The top ten clones comprise approximately 8.1% of the sample.

About this clonotype itself: It lacks a known antigen. Per-nucleotide qualities are absent, and no much larger clonotype sits a single base away.

Ficoll-Paque density gradient centrifugation was used to isolate PBMCs. The clonotype comes from an adult woman who had mild COVID-19 (a few samples of this study predate the infection). The sample titles of this study are shuffled in the database, so cell type and time point are left out; the donor was told from shared clones. The sequencing input was PBMCs or a T cell subset sorted from them (not recorded which). Here the chain combines TRBV18 and TRBJ2-3; 7 middle bases align to TRBD1. CDR3 region: CASSPNRGQAITYGTDTQYF. The DNA reads TGTGCCAGCTCACCAAATCGAGGACAGGCGATAACTTACGGCACAGATACGCAGTATTTT. This CDR3, with the reference TRBV18 and TRBJ2-3 proteins standing in past its ends, gives the full variable domain NAGVMQNPRHLVRRRGQEARLRCSPMKGHSHVYWYRQLPEEGLKFMVYLQKENIIDESGMPKERFSAEFPKEGPSILRIQQVVRGDSAAYFCASSPNRGQAITYGTDTQYFGPGTRLTVL.